The rows below give T cell receptor beta chains drawn from one sample of a study of CD8+CD57+ T cells in acquired aplastic anemia. MiXCR, run by TCRdb on the reads, gives a single entry per CDR3 protein. Of 350,000 to 450,000 distinct CDR3 sequences listed, about two thirds are singletons. The sample was sorted CD4+, CD8+, or CD8+CD57+ T cells (not recorded which) from PBMCs. The origin of the receptors is a human donor in good health, serving as a control. Both conserved end residues are part of each CDR3. Each record gives: CDR3 protein, V gene.

CDR3aa: CASSALAGGPTDTQYF
v_gene: TRBV2

CDR3aa: CASSMDSIPPLPF
v_gene: TRBV2

CDR3aa: CASSLGIAGGLSSYEQYF
v_gene: TRBV12-3/TRBV12-4

CDR3aa: CASSLVTGDIDEQAFF
v_gene: TRBV7-2

CDR3aa: CASSSDPNVYNEQFF
v_gene: TRBV5-5

CDR3aa: CASSLDNRTNVFF
v_gene: TRBV7-2

CDR3aa: CAISEYTDTQYF
v_gene: TRBV10-3

CDR3aa: CSATPGPQETQYF
v_gene: TRBV20-1

CDR3aa: CASSPTGQLKNYGYTF
v_gene: TRBV12-3/TRBV12-4

CDR3aa: CANTRGIDTEAFF
v_gene: TRBV12-3/TRBV12-4

CDR3aa: CASSFWPDRGQPQHF
v_gene: TRBV5-8

CDR3aa: CASSVGTSEITDTQYF
v_gene: TRBV19

CDR3aa: CASSPPGWGATLDEQYF
v_gene: TRBV12-3/TRBV12-4

CDR3aa: CASSAGLGDGELFF
v_gene: TRBV7-2

CDR3aa: CSARDVTSGSDPYEQYF
v_gene: TRBV20-1

CDR3aa: CASSLGQGVSQFFYF
v_gene: TRBV7-2

CDR3aa: CSALLSTGNTEAFF
v_gene: TRBV20-1

CDR3aa: CSGGGGGVANTDTQYF
v_gene: TRBV20-1

CDR3aa: CASSSNTDTYGYTF
v_gene: TRBV6-5

CDR3aa: CASSSSKGGAVYEQYF
v_gene: TRBV7-9

CDR3aa: CASSLERQGASGYTF
v_gene: TRBV5-5

CDR3aa: CASSLGSLAGARQFF
v_gene: TRBV7-7

CDR3aa: CASSPESEGGEGKNIQYF
v_gene: TRBV7-4